The rows below give T cell receptor beta chains drawn from one sample of a study of molecular identifiers for immune sequencing clone quantification. TCRdb processed the PCR reads anew with MiXCR; each CDR3 protein has one entry. The table shows just under 650,000 distinct CDR3 sequences, with just under 20% occurring only once. The sample comprised naive CD8+ T cells from blood, with Jurkat cell RNA spiked in. These receptors all stem from a human donor in good health. Some libraries in this study had Jurkat cell RNA spiked in. Both conserved end residues are trimmed from each CDR3.

J gene: TRBJ2-7
V gene: TRBV5-1
CDR3 protein: ASSKPNYEQY

J gene: TRBJ1-1
V gene: TRBV4-3
CDR3 protein: ASSPRTSGPWGTEAF

J gene: TRBJ2-5
V gene: TRBV4-1
CDR3 protein: ASSPRITTSGQETQY

J gene: TRBJ1-5
V gene: TRBV21-1
CDR3 protein: ASSSKRAPQH

J gene: TRBJ2-1
V gene: TRBV7-9
CDR3 protein: ASSSLAEGIGNEQF

J gene: TRBJ2-2
V gene: TRBV6-2/TRBV6-3
CDR3 protein: ASSYPSVYTGELF

J gene: TRBJ2-1
V gene: TRBV20-1
CDR3 protein: SAIPGLYYNEQF

J gene: TRBJ2-7
V gene: TRBV28
CDR3 protein: ASTSRGREPYEQY

J gene: TRBJ2-5
V gene: TRBV28
CDR3 protein: ASSWGVGVEETQY

J gene: TRBJ2-3
V gene: TRBV6-4
CDR3 protein: ASSDSGDRTDTQY

J gene: TRBJ1-1
V gene: TRBV12-3/TRBV12-4
CDR3 protein: ASSLGTGVTEAF

J gene: TRBJ1-2
V gene: TRBV27
CDR3 protein: ASSSGQSVMSYS

J gene: TRBJ2-7
V gene: TRBV30
CDR3 protein: AWSRDSTYEQY

J gene: TRBJ2-3
V gene: TRBV12-3/TRBV12-4
CDR3 protein: ASSLSGLAGSTDTQY

J gene: TRBJ2-7
V gene: TRBV5-1
CDR3 protein: ASSLAIVQGADEQY

J gene: TRBJ2-3
V gene: TRBV3-1
CDR3 protein: AGSLGAGGATQY

J gene: TRBJ2-3
V gene: TRBV7-9
CDR3 protein: ASSAGARALSADTQY

J gene: TRBJ2-5
V gene: TRBV5-1
CDR3 protein: ASVQGLVYPATQETQY

J gene: TRBJ1-4
V gene: TRBV28
CDR3 protein: ASSLAFGVRATNEKLF

J gene: TRBJ2-7
V gene: TRBV7-8
CDR3 protein: ASSPVTGASSYEQY

J gene: TRBJ2-3
V gene: TRBV4-3
CDR3 protein: ASSQGLASDTQY

J gene: TRBJ1-3
V gene: TRBV29-1
CDR3 protein: SVVTGWDSGNTIY

J gene: TRBJ2-3
V gene: TRBV19
CDR3 protein: AARGASDTQY

J gene: TRBJ1-2
V gene: TRBV30
CDR3 protein: AWSEGGGYT

J gene: TRBJ1-1
V gene: TRBV20-1
CDR3 protein: RLGMFTEAF

J gene: TRBJ1-6
V gene: TRBV6-5
CDR3 protein: ASRPTGTGTLYYNSPLH

J gene: TRBJ1-6
V gene: TRBV20-1
CDR3 protein: SALSRDSTFVYNSPLH

J gene: TRBJ1-6
V gene: TRBV28
CDR3 protein: ASSLLANNSPLH

J gene: TRBJ2-3
V gene: TRBV12-3/TRBV12-4
CDR3 protein: ASSLVGNTQY

J gene: TRBJ2-7
V gene: TRBV19
CDR3 protein: AKRGPSYEQY

J gene: TRBJ2-3
V gene: TRBV6-2/TRBV6-3
CDR3 protein: ASSYPWSDTDTQY

J gene: TRBJ2-1
V gene: TRBV2
CDR3 protein: ATLVPAGVSYNEQF

J gene: TRBJ2-2
V gene: TRBV19
CDR3 protein: ASSIDGGNTGELF

J gene: TRBJ2-1
V gene: TRBV27
CDR3 protein: ASSLSPGVEQF

J gene: TRBJ1-4
V gene: TRBV3-1
CDR3 protein: ASSPPRGPEKLF

J gene: TRBJ2-7
V gene: TRBV19
CDR3 protein: ASSVGVNYEQY

J gene: TRBJ1-5
V gene: TRBV30
CDR3 protein: PQGFQPQH

J gene: TRBJ2-7
V gene: TRBV27
CDR3 protein: ASSDRGPYERY

J gene: TRBJ1-6
V gene: TRBV20-1
CDR3 protein: STRDIGQASYNSPLH

J gene: TRBJ2-3
V gene: TRBV2
CDR3 protein: ATSTKRATQY

J gene: TRBJ2-2
V gene: TRBV12-3/TRBV12-4
CDR3 protein: AQEGQNTGELF

J gene: TRBJ1-3
V gene: TRBV30
CDR3 protein: AWTPSRLSSGNTIY

J gene: TRBJ1-1
V gene: TRBV5-3
CDR3 protein: ASSLGQNAEAF

J gene: TRBJ2-2
V gene: TRBV27
CDR3 protein: AIRQGGRSGELF

J gene: TRBJ1-4
V gene: TRBV11-2
CDR3 protein: ASSLDGSGFFEKLF

J gene: TRBJ2-7
V gene: TRBV27
CDR3 protein: ASSSAGGRYEQY

J gene: TRBJ1-2
V gene: TRBV27
CDR3 protein: ASSPYREGGYGYT

J gene: TRBJ1-2
V gene: TRBV28
CDR3 protein: ASSLLRMDRTSNYGYT